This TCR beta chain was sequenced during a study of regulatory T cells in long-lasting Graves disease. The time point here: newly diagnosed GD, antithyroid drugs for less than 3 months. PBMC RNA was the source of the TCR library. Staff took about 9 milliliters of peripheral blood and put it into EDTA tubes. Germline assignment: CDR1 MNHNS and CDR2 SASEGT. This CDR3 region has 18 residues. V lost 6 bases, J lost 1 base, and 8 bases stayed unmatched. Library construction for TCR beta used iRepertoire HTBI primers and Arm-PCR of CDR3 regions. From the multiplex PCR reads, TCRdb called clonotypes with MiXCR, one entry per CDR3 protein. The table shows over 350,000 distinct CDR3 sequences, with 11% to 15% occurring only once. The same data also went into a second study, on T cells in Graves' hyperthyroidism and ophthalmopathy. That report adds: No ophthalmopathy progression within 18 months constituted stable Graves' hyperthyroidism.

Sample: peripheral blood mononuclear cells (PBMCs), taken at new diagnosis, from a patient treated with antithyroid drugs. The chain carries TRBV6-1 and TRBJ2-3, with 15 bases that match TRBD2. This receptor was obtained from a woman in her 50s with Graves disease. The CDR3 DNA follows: TGTGCCAGCAGCCACGGACTAGCGGGAGGGTTAGGCACAGATACGCAGTATTTT. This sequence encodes CASSHGLAGGLGTDTQYF.